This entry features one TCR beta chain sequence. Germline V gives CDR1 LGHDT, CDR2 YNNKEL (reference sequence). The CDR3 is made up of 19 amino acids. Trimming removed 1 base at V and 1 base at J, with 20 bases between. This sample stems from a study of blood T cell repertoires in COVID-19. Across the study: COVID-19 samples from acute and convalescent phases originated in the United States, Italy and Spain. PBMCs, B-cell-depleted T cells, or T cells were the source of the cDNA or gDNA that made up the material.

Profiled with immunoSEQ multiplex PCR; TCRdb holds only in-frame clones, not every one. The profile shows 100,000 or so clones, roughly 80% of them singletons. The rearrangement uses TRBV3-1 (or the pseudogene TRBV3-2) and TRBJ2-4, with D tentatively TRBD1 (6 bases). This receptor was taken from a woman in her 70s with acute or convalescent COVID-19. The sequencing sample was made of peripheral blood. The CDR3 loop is CASSQVSPMGAHAKNIQYF. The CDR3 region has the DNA TGTGCCAGCAGCCAAGTATCTCCGATGGGGGCACATGCCAAAAACATTCAGTACTTC.